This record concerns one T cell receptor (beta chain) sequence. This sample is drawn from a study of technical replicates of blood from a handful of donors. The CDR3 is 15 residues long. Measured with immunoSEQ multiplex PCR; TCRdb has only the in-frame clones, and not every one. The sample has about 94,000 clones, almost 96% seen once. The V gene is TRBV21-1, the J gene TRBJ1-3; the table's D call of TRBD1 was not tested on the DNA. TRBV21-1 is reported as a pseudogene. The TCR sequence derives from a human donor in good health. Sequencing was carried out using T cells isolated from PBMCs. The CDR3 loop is CASRLPGGPGNTIYF. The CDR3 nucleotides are TGTGCCAGCAGACTACCAGGGGGGCCTGGAAACACCATATATTTT.